Following are 9 T cell receptor beta chains from one sample sequenced in a study of CD8 T cells in ankylosing spondylitis. Findings and limits, study-wide: About 8 highly homologous variants made up a TCR beta motif, and this motif appeared characteristic of ankylosing spondylitis blood.

No antigens are known for them. One entry per CDR3 protein, called by TCRdb with MiXCR from the 5' RACE reads. The sample lists around 450,000 distinct CDR3 sequences, roughly 26% occurring once. The sample was blood, either unsorted or a sorted T cell fraction (not recorded which). The source is a male donor with ankylosing spondylitis.

This clonotype showed up just a few times. This chain connects TRBV5-5 to TRBJ1-1; D possibly corresponds to TRBD1 (5 bases). Germline V gives CDR1 SGHKS, CDR2 YYEKEE (reference sequence). The CDR3 sequence is 13 residues long. V lost 4 bases, J lost 3 bases, and 10 bases lay in between. The CDR3 is CASSKTGDTEAFF. CDR3 in DNA: TGTGCCAGCAGCAAAACAGGAGACACTGAAGCTTTCTTT.

The rearrangement links TRBV7-2 to TRBJ2-5; 7 nucleotides agree with TRBD1. V lost 7 bases to trimming and J lost 5 bases; unmatched junction nucleotides: 10. The germline V gene encodes CDR1 SGHTA and CDR2 FQGNSA. The CDR3 is made up of 14 amino acids. The CDR3 DNA reads as TGTGCCAGCATCCCCGGGACAGTCCTTGAGACCCAGTACTTC. This encodes CASIPGTVLETQYF.

The rearrangement links TRBV4-2 to TRBJ2-3; D tentatively reads TRBD1 or TRBD2 (6 bases each). There are 14 residues in the CDR3. CDR1 is LGHNA and CDR2 is YNFKEQ in the germline V gene. V shed 2 bases and J shed 4 bases, with 10 bases lying between them. Written as DNA, the CDR3 is TGTGCCAGCAGCCAAAGGGGGGTTCCAGATACGCAGTATTTT. This encodes CASSQRGVPDTQYF.

The chain is built from TRBV5-5 and TRBJ2-1; no firm D call. Trimming pared 3 bases from V and 10 bases from J, leaving 11 bases between. The CDR3 loop spans 12 amino acids. Germline V gene data show CDR1 as SGHKS and CDR2 as YYEKEE (reference sequence). The CDR3 reads CASSSRVEEQFF. Here the CDR3 DNA reads TGTGCCAGCAGCTCTAGGGTGGAAGAGCAGTTCTTC.

The table lists this clonotype with a few counts. V and J are TRBV5-4 and TRBJ2-1; possibly TRBD1 or TRBD2 for D (5 bases each). Germline V gene sequence: CDR1 SGHNT, CDR2 YYREEE (reference sequence). V lost 5 bases to trimming and J lost 8 bases, with 14 bases between them. The CDR3 has 13 residues. The CDR3: CASRRDLVDEQFF. The CDR3 DNA is TGTGCCAGCAGGAGGGACCTGGTCGATGAGCAGTTCTTC.

The sample holds a few counts of this clonotype. V usage is TRBV5-5 and J usage is TRBJ2-5; perhaps TRBD2 as D (6 bases). This CDR3 has 14 amino acids. V shed 0 bases and J shed 2 bases, with 8 bases lying between them. The V gene's germline CDR1 is SGHKS and CDR2 YYEKEE (reference sequence). The CDR3 loop reads CASSLVRGQETQYF. In nucleotides, the CDR3 is TGTGCCAGCAGCTTGGTGCGGGGTCAAGAGACCCAGTACTTC.

This clonotype came up a few times. V gene TRBV20-1 combines with J gene TRBJ2-7, with TRBD2 as a possible D gene (6 bases). The germline gives CDR1 DFQATT, CDR2 SNEGSKA (reference sequence). The CDR3 sequence is 14 residues long. The V end was cut by 6 bases, the J end by 5 bases, with 20 bases between. This CDR3 is CSALSEGRSDEQYF. CDR3 DNA: TGCAGTGCCCTATCGGAGGGGCGATCGGACGAGCAGTACTTC.

Only a few counts were recorded for this clonotype. This rearrangement joins TRBV11-2 to TRBJ2-7; possible D gene TRBD2, 6 bases. Between the trimmed V and J ends, which lost 8 bases and 2 bases, there was a span of 13 bases. Per the germline V gene, CDR1 is SGHAT and CDR2 is FQNNGV. The CDR3 extends over 13 amino acids. The DNA of the CDR3 is TGTGCCAGCCGGGGGAGCGCAGCCTACGAGCAGTACTTC. It translates to CASRGSAAYEQYF.

The chain recombines TRBV7-8 with TRBJ1-2, with 9 bases matching TRBD1. From germline, CDR1 is SGHVS and CDR2 FQNEAQ. This CDR3 is 15 amino acids long. Trimming at V came to 2 bases and at J to 2 bases, leaving 3 bases not matched to a gene. The CDR3 nucleotides read TGTGCCAGCAGCTTAACAGGGGGCTCGAACTATGGCTACACCTTC. Residues: CASSLTGGSNYGYTF.